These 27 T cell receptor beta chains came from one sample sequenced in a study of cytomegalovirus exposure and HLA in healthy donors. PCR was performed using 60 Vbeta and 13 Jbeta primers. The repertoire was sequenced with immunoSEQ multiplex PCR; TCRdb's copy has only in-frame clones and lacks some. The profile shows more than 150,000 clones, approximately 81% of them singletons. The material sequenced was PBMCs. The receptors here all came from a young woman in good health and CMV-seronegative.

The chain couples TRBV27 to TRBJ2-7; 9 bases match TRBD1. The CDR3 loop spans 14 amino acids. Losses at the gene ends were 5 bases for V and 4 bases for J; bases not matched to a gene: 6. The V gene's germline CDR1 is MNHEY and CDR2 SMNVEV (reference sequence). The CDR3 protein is CASSPSGTGYEQYF. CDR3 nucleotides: TGTGCCAGCAGTCCCTCCGGGACAGGGTACGAGCAGTACTTC.

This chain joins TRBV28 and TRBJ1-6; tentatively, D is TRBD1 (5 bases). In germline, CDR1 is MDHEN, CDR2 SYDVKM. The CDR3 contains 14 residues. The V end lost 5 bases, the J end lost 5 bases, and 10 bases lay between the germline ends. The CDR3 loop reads CASSLPRDNSPLHF. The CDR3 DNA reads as TGTGCCAGCAGTCTACCCAGGGATAATTCACCCCTCCACTTT.

CDR3 protein: CASSAVPSSYEQYF. CDR3 bases: TGTGCCAGCAGTGCGGTACCTAGCTCCTACGAGCAGTACTTC. The rearrangement uses TRBV6-4 and TRBJ2-7; D call uncertain. CDR3 length: 14 residues. CDR1 and CDR2 from the germline V gene are MRHNA and SNTAGT. Trimming removed 4 bases from V and 0 bases from J, with 10 bases in between.

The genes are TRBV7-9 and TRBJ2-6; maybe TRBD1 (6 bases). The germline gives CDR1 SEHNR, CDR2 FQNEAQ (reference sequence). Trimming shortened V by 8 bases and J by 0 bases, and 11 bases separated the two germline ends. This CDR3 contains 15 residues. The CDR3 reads CASRTVFSGANVLTF. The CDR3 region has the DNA TGTGCCAGCCGGACAGTGTTCTCTGGGGCCAACGTCCTGACTTTC.

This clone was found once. The CDR3 DNA sequence: TGTGCCAGCACCAGACCAGGGAACTCCTACGAGCAGTACTTC. It encodes CASTRPGNSYEQYF. This chain uses TRBV21-1 with TRBJ2-7; no DNA check was done on the table's D call, TRBD1. TRBV21-1 is a documented pseudogene. This CDR3 has 14 residues.

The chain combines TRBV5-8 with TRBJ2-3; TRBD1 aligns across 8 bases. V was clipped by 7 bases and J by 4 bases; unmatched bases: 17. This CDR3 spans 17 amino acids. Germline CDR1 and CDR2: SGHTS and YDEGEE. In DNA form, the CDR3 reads TGTGCCAGCGCTACATGGGCTGGACAGGGAATGGCAGATACGCAGTATTTT. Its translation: CASATWAGQGMADTQYF.

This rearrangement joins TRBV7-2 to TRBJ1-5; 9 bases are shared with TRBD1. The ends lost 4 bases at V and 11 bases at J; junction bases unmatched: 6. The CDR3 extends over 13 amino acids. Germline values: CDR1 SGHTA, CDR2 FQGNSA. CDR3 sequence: CASSSARDRAQHF. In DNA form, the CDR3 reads TGTGCCAGCAGCTCGGCCCGGGACAGGGCCCAGCATTTT. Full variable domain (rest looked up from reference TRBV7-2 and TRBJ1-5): GAGVSQSPSNKVTEKGKDVELRCDPISGHTALYWYRQSLGQGLEFLIYFQGNSAPDKSGLPSDRFSAERTGGSVSTLTIQRTQQEDSAVYLCASSSARDRAQHFGDGTRLSIL.

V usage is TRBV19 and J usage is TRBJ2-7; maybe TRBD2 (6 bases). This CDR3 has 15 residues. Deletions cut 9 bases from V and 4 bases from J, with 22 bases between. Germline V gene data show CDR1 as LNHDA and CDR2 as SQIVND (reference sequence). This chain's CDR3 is CASKGGGGTGYEQYF. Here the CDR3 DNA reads TGTGCCAGCAAAGGAGGAGGCGGGACGGGATACGAGCAGTACTTC.

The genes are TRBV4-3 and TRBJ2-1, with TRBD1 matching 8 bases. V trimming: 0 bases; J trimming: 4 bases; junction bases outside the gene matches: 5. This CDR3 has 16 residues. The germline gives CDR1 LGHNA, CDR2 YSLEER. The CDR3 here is CASSQDLTGGYNEQFF. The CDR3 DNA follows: TGCGCCAGCAGCCAAGATCTTACAGGGGGGTACAATGAGCAGTTCTTC.

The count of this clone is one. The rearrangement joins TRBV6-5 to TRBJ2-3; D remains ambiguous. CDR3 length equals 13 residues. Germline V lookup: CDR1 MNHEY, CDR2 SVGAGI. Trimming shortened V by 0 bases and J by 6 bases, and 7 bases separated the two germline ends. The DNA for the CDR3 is TGTGCCAGCAGTTACTCCAGTGCCGATACGCAGTATTTT. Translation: CASSYSSADTQYF.

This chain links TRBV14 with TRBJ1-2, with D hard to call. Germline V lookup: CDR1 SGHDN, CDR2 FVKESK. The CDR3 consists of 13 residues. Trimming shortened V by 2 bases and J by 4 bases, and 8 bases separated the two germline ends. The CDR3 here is CASSQPGGYGYTF. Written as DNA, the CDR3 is TGTGCCAGCAGCCAACCAGGAGGCTATGGCTACACCTTC. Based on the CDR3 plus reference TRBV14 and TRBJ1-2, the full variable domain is EAGVTQFPSHSVIEKGQTVTLRCDPISGHDNLYWYRRVMGKEIKFLLHFVKESKQDESGMPNNRFLAERTGGTYSTLKVQPAELEDSGVYFCASSQPGGYGYTFGSGTRLTVV.

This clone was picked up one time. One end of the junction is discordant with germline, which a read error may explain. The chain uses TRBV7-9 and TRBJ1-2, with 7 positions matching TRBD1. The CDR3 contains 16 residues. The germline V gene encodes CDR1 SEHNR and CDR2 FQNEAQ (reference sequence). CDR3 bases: TGTTCCAGCACCCCTTTAAAGGGGGCCCTTGGCTATGGCTACACCTTC. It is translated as CSSTPLKGALGYGYTF. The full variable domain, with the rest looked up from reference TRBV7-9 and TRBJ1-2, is DTGVSQNPRHKITKRGQNVTFRCDPISEHNRLYWYRQTLGQGPEFLTYFQNEAQLEKSRLLSDRFSAERPKGSFSTLEIQRTEQGDSAMYLCSSTPLKGALGYGYTFGSGTRLTVV.

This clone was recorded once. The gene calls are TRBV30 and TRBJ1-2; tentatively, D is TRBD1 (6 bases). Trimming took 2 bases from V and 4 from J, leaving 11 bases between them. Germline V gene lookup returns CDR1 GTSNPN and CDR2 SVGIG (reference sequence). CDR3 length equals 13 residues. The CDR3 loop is CAWSSGEGYGYTF. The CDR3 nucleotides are TGTGCCTGGAGTTCAGGGGAGGGCTATGGCTACACCTTC.

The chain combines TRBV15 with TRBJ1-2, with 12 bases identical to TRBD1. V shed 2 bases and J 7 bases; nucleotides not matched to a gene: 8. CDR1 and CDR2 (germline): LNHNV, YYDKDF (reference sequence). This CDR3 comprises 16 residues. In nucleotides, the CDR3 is TGTGCCACCAGCAGACCGGGACAGGGGGCTAATTTTGGCTACACCTTC. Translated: CATSRPGQGANFGYTF.

The CDR3 sequence is CATSIRGGKAKNIQYF. The CDR3, as DNA: TGTGCCACCAGCATACGGGGGGGTAAAGCCAAAAACATTCAGTACTTC. The genes are TRBV15 and TRBJ2-4; TRBD2 aligns across 8 bases. V was pared by 4 bases and J by 0 bases, with 5 bases of the junction left unmatched. This CDR3 is built from 16 residues. Germline V gene data show CDR1 as LNHNV and CDR2 as YYDKDF (reference sequence).

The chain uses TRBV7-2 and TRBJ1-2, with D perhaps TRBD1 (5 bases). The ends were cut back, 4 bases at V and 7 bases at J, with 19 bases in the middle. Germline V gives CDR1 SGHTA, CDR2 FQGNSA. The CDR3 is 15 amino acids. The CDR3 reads CASSWPRGGVSGYTF. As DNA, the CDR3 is TGTGCCAGCAGCTGGCCAAGGGGAGGGGTCTCTGGCTACACCTTC.

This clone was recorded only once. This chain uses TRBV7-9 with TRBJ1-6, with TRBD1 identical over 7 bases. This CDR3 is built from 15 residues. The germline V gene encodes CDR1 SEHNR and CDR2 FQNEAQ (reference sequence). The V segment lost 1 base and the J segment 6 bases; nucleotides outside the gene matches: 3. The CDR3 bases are TGTGCCAGCAGCTTAGGACAGGGTAGTAATTCACCCCTCCACTTT. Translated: CASSLGQGSNSPLHF. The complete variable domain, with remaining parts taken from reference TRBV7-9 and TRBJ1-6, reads DTGVSQNPRHKITKRGQNVTFRCDPISEHNRLYWYRQTLGQGPEFLTYFQNEAQLEKSRLLSDRFSAERPKGSFSTLEIQRTEQGDSAMYLCASSLGQGSNSPLHFGNGTRLTVT.

The CDR3 DNA reads TGTGCCAGCAGCTTATTTGCCCCCGGGACAGGGGTCCACAATGAGCAGTTCTTC. This codes for CASSLFAPGTGVHNEQFF. The chain links TRBV11-3 to TRBJ2-1, with 10 bases aligning to TRBD1. V was pared by 2 bases and J by 5 bases, with 12 bases of the junction left unmatched. The CDR3 totals 18 residues. Germline V CDR1 and CDR2: SGHNT, YENEEA.

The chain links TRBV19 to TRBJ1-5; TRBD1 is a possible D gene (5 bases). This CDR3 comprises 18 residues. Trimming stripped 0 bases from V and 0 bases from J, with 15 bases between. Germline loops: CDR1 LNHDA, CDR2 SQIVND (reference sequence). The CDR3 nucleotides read TGTGCCAGTAGTATAGACCCACGCCGGGGGATTAGCAATCAGCCCCAGCATTTT. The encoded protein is CASSIDPRRGISNQPQHF.

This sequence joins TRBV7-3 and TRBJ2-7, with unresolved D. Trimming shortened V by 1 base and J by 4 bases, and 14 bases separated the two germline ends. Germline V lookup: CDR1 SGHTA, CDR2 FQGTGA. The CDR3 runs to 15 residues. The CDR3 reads CASSLNSGSIYEQYF. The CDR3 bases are TGTGCCAGCAGCTTAAACTCGGGTTCGATTTACGAGCAGTACTTC.

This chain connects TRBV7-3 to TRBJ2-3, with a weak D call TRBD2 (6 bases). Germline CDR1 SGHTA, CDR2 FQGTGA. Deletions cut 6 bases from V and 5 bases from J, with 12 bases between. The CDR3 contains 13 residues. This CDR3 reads CASRRGREDTQYF. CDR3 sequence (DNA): TGTGCCAGCAGGCGGGGCAGGGAAGATACGCAGTATTTT.

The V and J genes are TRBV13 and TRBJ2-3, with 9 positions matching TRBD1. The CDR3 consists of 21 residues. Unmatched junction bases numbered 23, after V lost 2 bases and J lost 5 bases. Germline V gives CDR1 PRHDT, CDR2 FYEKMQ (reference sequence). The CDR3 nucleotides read TGTGCCAGCAGCTTAACCCCGGGTGTTATCGTCGACAGGGGGAGGGTAGATACGCAGTATTTT. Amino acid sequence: CASSLTPGVIVDRGRVDTQYF.

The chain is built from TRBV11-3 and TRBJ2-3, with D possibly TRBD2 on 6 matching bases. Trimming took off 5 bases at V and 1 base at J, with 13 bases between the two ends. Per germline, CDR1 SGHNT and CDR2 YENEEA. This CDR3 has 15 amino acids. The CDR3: CASSPPLAGTDTQYF. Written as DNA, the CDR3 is TGTGCCAGCAGCCCCCCTTTAGCGGGCACAGATACGCAGTATTTT. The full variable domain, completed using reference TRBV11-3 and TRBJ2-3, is EAGVVQSPRYKIIEKKQPVAFWCNPISGHNTLYWYLQNLGQGPELLIRYENEEAVDDSQLPKDRFSAERLKGVDSTLKIQPAELGDSAVYLCASSPPLAGTDTQYFGPGTRLTVL.

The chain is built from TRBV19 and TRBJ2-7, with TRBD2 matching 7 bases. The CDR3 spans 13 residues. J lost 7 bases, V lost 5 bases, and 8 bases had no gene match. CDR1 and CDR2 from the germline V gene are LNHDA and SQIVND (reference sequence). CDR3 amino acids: CASSPHPGGEQYF. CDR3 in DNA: TGTGCCAGTAGTCCTCACCCCGGGGGGGAGCAGTACTTC.

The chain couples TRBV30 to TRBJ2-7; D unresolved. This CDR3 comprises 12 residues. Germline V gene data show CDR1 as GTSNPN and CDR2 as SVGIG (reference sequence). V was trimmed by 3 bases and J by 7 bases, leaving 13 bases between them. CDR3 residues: CAWSEDFQEQYF. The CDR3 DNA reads TGTGCCTGGAGCGAGGATTTTCAAGAGCAGTACTTC.

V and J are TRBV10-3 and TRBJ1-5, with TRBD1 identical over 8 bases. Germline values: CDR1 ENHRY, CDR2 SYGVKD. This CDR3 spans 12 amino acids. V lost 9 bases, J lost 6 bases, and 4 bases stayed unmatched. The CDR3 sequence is CAIGQGSQPQHF. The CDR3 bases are TGTGCCATAGGACAGGGAAGTCAGCCCCAGCATTTT.

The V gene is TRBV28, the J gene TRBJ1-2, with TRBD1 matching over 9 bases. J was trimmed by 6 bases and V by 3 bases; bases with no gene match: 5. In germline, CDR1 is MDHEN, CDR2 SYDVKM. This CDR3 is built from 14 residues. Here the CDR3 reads CASSFGDRVDGYTF. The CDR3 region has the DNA TGTGCCAGCAGTTTCGGGGACAGGGTTGATGGCTACACCTTC.